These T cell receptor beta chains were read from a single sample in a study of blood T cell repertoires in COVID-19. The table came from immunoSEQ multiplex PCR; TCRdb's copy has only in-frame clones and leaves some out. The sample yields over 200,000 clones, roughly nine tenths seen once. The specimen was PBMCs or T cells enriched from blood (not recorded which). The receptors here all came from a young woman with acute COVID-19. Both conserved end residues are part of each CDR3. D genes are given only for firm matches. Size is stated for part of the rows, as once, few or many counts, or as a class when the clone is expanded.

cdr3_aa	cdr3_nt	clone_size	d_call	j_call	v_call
CASSSDHPGIQYF	TGTGCCAGCAGCTCCGATCACCCGGGCATTCAGTACTTC	NA	NA	TRBJ2-4	TRBV7-2
CATSATNEQFF	TGTGCCACCAGTGCCACTAATGAGCAGTTCTTC	NA	NA	TRBJ2-1	TRBV24-1
CASGDRAYTEAFF	TGTGCCTCCGGGGACAGGGCGTACACTGAAGCTTTCTTT	NA	TRBD1	TRBJ1-1	TRBV13
CASSTPGLAGGPNTGELFF	TGTGCCAGTAGTACCCCGGGACTAGCGGGGGGGCCGAACACCGGGGAGCTGTTTTTT	NA	TRBD2	TRBJ2-2	TRBV19
CASSIMPWTGDYGYTF	TGTGCCAGCAGCATTATGCCCTGGACAGGGGACTATGGCTACACCTTC	NA	TRBD1	TRBJ1-2	TRBV5-4
CASTLGQGGDTQYF	TGCGCCAGCACCCTTGGACAGGGAGGGGATACGCAGTATTTT	NA	NA	TRBJ2-3	TRBV5-1
CASSSGGPTYNEQFF	TGTGCCAGCAGTTCGGGGGGCCCAACCTACAATGAGCAGTTCTTC	NA	NA	TRBJ2-1	TRBV2
CAWSPSQGGNSPLHF	TGTGCCTGGAGTCCGTCACAGGGGGGTAATTCACCCCTCCACTTT	NA	TRBD1	TRBJ1-6	TRBV30
CASSPRHGTDRISNQPQHF	TGTGCCAGCAGCCCCAGACACGGGACAGATAGGATTAGCAATCAGCCCCAGCATTTT	NA	TRBD1	TRBJ1-5	TRBV7-8
CATSRGDTGLAGGNEQFF	TGTGCCACCAGCAGAGGGGATACGGGACTAGCGGGGGGGAATGAGCAGTTCTTC	NA	TRBD2	TRBJ2-1	TRBV15
CASTGGARGYTF	TGTGCCAGCACGGGGGGGGCCCGAGGCTACACCTTC	once	NA	TRBJ1-2	TRBV7-9
CASSGDSTTNEKLFF	TGTGCCAGCAGTGGGGACAGCACAACTAATGAAAAACTGTTTTTT	NA	TRBD1	TRBJ1-4	TRBV6-6
CAWYGDRHNEQFF	TGTGCCTGGTATGGGGACAGACACAATGAGCAGTTCTTC	NA	TRBD1	TRBJ2-1	TRBV30
CASSQDRTGPNQPQHF	TGCGCCAGCAGCCAAGATCGAACGGGTCCCAATCAGCCCCAGCATTTT	NA	NA	TRBJ1-5	TRBV4-3
CASSYTGAGEQYF	TGTGCCAGCAGCTATACAGGGGCGGGCGAGCAGTACTTC	NA	TRBD1	TRBJ2-7	TRBV11-3
CASRGEQGGEQYF	TGTGCCAGCAGGGGGGAACAGGGTGGCGAGCAGTACTTC	NA	NA	TRBJ2-7	TRBV2
CASSLLGAETQYF	TGTGCCAGCAGCTTATTGGGCGCAGAGACCCAGTACTTC	NA	NA	TRBJ2-5	TRBV7-8
CASSPESSGNTIYF	TGTGCCAGCAGTCCGGAGAGCTCTGGAAACACCATATATTTT	NA	NA	TRBJ1-3	TRBV9
CASNYTAGVNSPLHF	TGTGCCAGCAACTACACGGCAGGGGTCAATTCACCCCTCCACTTT	NA	NA	TRBJ1-6	TRBV6-5
CASSVPRQGNYGYTF	TGTGCCAGCAGCGTCCCTCGACAGGGAAACTATGGCTACACCTTC	NA	TRBD1	TRBJ1-2	TRBV9
CASSQALAGDTQYF	TGCGCCAGCAGCCAAGCCCTAGCAGGAGATACGCAGTATTTT	NA	NA	TRBJ2-3	TRBV4-3
CASSVPGQGGKKLFF	TGTGCCAGCAGTGTTCCGGGACAGGGAGGAAAAAAACTGTTTTTT	NA	TRBD1	TRBJ1-4	TRBV2
CASSLGGPYEQYF	TGCGCCAGCAGCTTGGGGGGGCCCTACGAGCAGTACTTC	NA	NA	TRBJ2-7	TRBV5-1
CASSLWTSGGETTEAFF	TGTGCCAGCAGTTTGTGGACTTCCGGAGGGGAGACCACTGAAGCTTTCTTT	once	NA	TRBJ1-1	TRBV27
CASSPPTGPNTEAFF	TGTGCCAGCAGCCCACCGACAGGGCCGAACACTGAAGCTTTCTTT	NA	TRBD1	TRBJ1-1	TRBV7-9
CASSPGTGVSYEQYF	TGTGCCAGCAGCCCCGGGACAGGGGTCTCCTACGAGCAGTACTTC	NA	TRBD1	TRBJ2-7	TRBV5-6
CASSEALERGGRETQYF	TGTGCCAGCAGTGAAGCGCTCGAGCGGGGGGGCCGGGAGACCCAGTACTTC	NA	TRBD2	TRBJ2-5	TRBV2
CASSPIQGSSGNTIYF	TGTGCCAGCAGCCCCATCCAGGGGTCCTCTGGAAACACCATATATTTT	NA	NA	TRBJ1-3	TRBV11-2
CASSKGQSIWFRGYTF	TGTGCCAGCAGTAAGGGACAGAGCATATGGTTTCGGGGCTACACCTTC	NA	TRBD1	TRBJ1-2	TRBV2
CASSFPGQAYNEQFF	TGTGCCAGCAGCTTTCCGGGACAGGCGTACAATGAGCAGTTCTTC	NA	TRBD1	TRBJ2-1	TRBV5-4
CASSFNRDYEQYF	TGTGCCAGCAGTTTTAACAGGGACTACGAGCAGTACTTC	once	NA	TRBJ2-7	TRBV12-3/TRBV12-4
CASSYGRGGETQYF	TGTGCCAGCAGTTATGGGCGGGGAGGGGAGACCCAGTACTTC	NA	TRBD2	TRBJ2-5	TRBV6-5
CASSQAVRTGENYGYTF	TGTGCCAGCAGCCAAGCGGTGAGGACAGGGGAGAACTATGGCTACACCTTC	NA	TRBD1	TRBJ1-2	TRBV3-1/TRBV3-2
CASEGGEDNEQFF	TGTGCCAGCGAGGGGGGGGAGGACAATGAGCAGTTCTTC	NA	NA	TRBJ2-1	TRBV2
CASSDSGTGELFF	TGTGCCAGCAGTGACTCCGGGACAGGGGAGCTGTTTTTT	NA	NA	TRBJ2-2	TRBV6-4
CASSSPGQPYEQYF	TGTGCCAGCAGCTCACCGGGACAGCCCTACGAGCAGTACTTC	NA	TRBD1	TRBJ2-7	TRBV7-9
CASSPSGPDTQYF	TGTGCCAGCAGCCCCAGCGGACCAGATACGCAGTATTTT	NA	NA	TRBJ2-3	TRBV28
CASSIVTSGGQETQYF	TGTGCCAGTAGTATAGTAACTAGCGGGGGACAAGAGACCCAGTACTTC	NA	TRBD2	TRBJ2-5	TRBV19
CASSLDRGYYEQYF	TGCGCCAGCAGCTTGGACAGGGGGTACTACGAGCAGTACTTC	NA	TRBD1	TRBJ2-7	TRBV5-1
CASSQDLYRGIRTNEKLFF	TGCGCCAGCAGCCAAGATCTTTATAGGGGGATAAGAACTAATGAAAAACTGTTTTTT	NA	NA	TRBJ1-4	TRBV4-1
CASSQVEGFSGNTIYF	TGTGCCAGCAGCCAAGTGGAGGGATTCTCTGGAAACACCATATATTTT	few	NA	TRBJ1-3	TRBV3-1/TRBV3-2
CASSEMRGRLSYEQYF	TGTGCCAGCAGTGAAATGAGGGGGCGTTTGTCCTACGAGCAGTACTTC	NA	TRBD1	TRBJ2-7	TRBV6-1
CASSGQGISGNTIYF	TGTGCCAGCAGCGGACAGGGCATCTCTGGAAACACTATATATTTT	NA	TRBD1	TRBJ1-3	TRBV27
CASRAGQSSGTEAFF	TGTGCCAGTAGGGCGGGGCAAAGTTCGGGCACTGAAGCTTTCTTT	once	NA	TRBJ1-1	TRBV19
CASSPRGSSGRDTQYF	TGTGCCAGCAGTCCCCGTGGATCTAGCGGAAGAGATACGCAGTATTTT	NA	TRBD2	TRBJ2-3	TRBV6-2/TRBV6-3
CSATQGKGYTF	TGCAGCGCGACCCAGGGCAAGGGCTACACCTTC	NA	NA	TRBJ1-2	TRBV29-1
CAWSIGGLAQPQHF	TGTGCCTGGAGTATAGGGGGCTTGGCACAGCCCCAGCATTTT	NA	TRBD1	TRBJ1-5	TRBV30
CAWDRLQGNTEAFF	TGTGCCTGGGACAGATTACAGGGGAACACTGAAGCTTTCTTT	NA	NA	TRBJ1-1	TRBV30
CAITTGQVNTEAFF	TGTGCCATCACCACCGGACAGGTTAACACTGAAGCTTTCTTT	NA	TRBD1	TRBJ1-1	TRBV10-3
CASSEWDTQYF	TGTGCCAGCAGCGAGTGGGATACGCAGTATTTT	NA	NA	TRBJ2-3	TRBV27
CASRETQGKVGNQPQHF	TGTGCCAGCAGGGAGACACAGGGGAAGGTGGGCAATCAGCCCCAGCATTTT	NA	TRBD1	TRBJ1-5	TRBV28
CAWSVGDYGYTF	TGTGCCTGGAGTGTAGGGGATTATGGCTACACCTTC	NA	NA	TRBJ1-2	TRBV30
CASSYGGQINEKLFF	TGTGCCAGCAGTTACGGGGGACAGATAAATGAAAAACTGTTTTTT	NA	TRBD1	TRBJ1-4	TRBV6-5
CATSQGSGTEAFF	TGTGCCACCAGTCAGGGGTCAGGCACTGAAGCTTTCTTT	NA	NA	TRBJ1-1	TRBV24-1
CASSARQGDSPLHF	TGCGCCAGCAGCGCCAGACAGGGTGATTCACCCCTCCACTTT	NA	TRBD1	TRBJ1-6	TRBV5-1
CASSYRTGSSDTEAFF	TGCGCCAGCAGCTATCGGACAGGGTCATCGGACACTGAAGCTTTCTTT	few	TRBD1	TRBJ1-1	TRBV5-1
CASSRYLDPLRQYF	TGTGCCAGCAGCCGTTACCTAGATCCCCTACGGCAGTACTTC	NA	NA	TRBJ2-7	TRBV7-2
CASRTTGNTEAFF	TGTGCCAGCAGGACGACAGGGAACACTGAAGCTTTCTTT	few	NA	TRBJ1-1	TRBV6-5